This TCR beta chain was recovered during a study of read filtering for tumor transcriptome and immune sequencing. Study information: After DNase treatment, RNA was made into whole-transcriptome libraries. Per sample, TCR-region reads ranged about 4.05 to 10.27 million by IR-seq, 85 to 1273 by RNA-seq.

Study results and caveats: Sorted CD138-negative bone marrow cells were not purified T cells. Even smaller IR-seq throughput identified most shared clonotypes.

Molecular barcoded adaptors covering alpha/delta and beta/gamma chains were used on 400 to 450 ng RNA. Using its own MiXCR run on the reads, TCRdb lists one record per CDR3 protein. This table holds some 40,000 distinct CDR3 sequences, around 15% found once. V dropped 3 bases and J dropped 4; count of bases not matched to a gene: 13. There are 18 residues in the CDR3. Looked up from germline, CDR1 is SGHRS and CDR2 is YFSETQ. By sample fraction, this clonotype is medium-sized (0.01 to 0.1%). Its antigen is not identified. The sequencing sample was made of a population of CD138-negative cells sorted from bone marrow. This sequence originates from a donor at least 40 years old with multiple myeloma. V usage is TRBV5-1 and J usage is TRBJ2-1, with 10 bases lining up with TRBD2. The CDR3 sequence is CASSSNSRTSGVYNEQFF. In DNA form, the CDR3 reads TGCGCCAGCAGCTCCAACTCCCGTACTAGCGGGGTATACAATGAGCAGTTCTTC.